One sample yielded the 28 T cell receptor beta chains listed below, sequenced in a study of T-cell reconstitution after alpha-beta-depleted transplantation in children (dated by TCRdb to the mid-2010s). The treatment or condition label on this specimen signifies: allogeneic hematopoietic cell transplantation with graft depleted of TCRalphabeta T cells and CD19 B cells. The method was PCR. The sequencer listed for this sample is Illumina HiSeq 2500. TCR libraries were prepared with molecular barcoding, using unique molecular identifiers to normalize TCRbeta repertoire quantification. The raw public reads went through TCRdb reprocessing: fastp at Q25, MiXCR clone calling, in-frame beta chains kept. Each entry merges the rows of one CDR3 protein and shows their most common DNA and genes. This sample has 200,000 to 250,000 distinct CDR3 sequences in its table, and approximately 11% of those were observed once. The ten largest clones add up to about 30% of the sample.

The source material was PBMCs, sampled before TCRalphabeta/CD19-depleted stem cell transplant. The receptors come from a child in the first two years of life with acute myeloid leukemia, due to receive a stem cell transplant.

The chain uses TRBV6-5 and TRBJ1-2; D unclear. The V gene's germline CDR1 is MNHEY and CDR2 SVGAGI. This CDR3 comprises 15 residues. V lost 3 bases, J lost 13 bases, and 24 bases lay in between. Here the CDR3 reads CASSYSWTPRYGGTF. CDR3 coding DNA: TGTGCCAGCAGTTATTCTTGGACTCCCAGATATGGCGGCACCTTC.

The table lists this clonotype with many counts. V usage is TRBV5-1 and J usage is TRBJ2-3, with unresolved D. V was pared by 9 bases and J by 1 base, with 15 bases between. From germline, CDR1 is SGHRS and CDR2 YFSETQ. The CDR3 is 14 amino acids. DNA for the CDR3: TGCGCCACATCCCCCGGGCTACGCACAGATACGCAGTATTTT. Its translation: CATSPGLRTDTQYF.

This clonotype was counted many times. V and J are TRBV12-3 or TRBV12-4 and TRBJ2-5; D possibly corresponds to TRBD1 (5 bases). V was pared by 6 bases and J by 7 bases, with 15 bases between. This CDR3 is 13 amino acids long. CDR3 sequence (DNA): TGTGCCAGCAGCTTACGACAGCCGGGGACCCAGTACTTC. Translation gives CASSLRQPGTQYF.

This clonotype was observed many times. The chain uses TRBV5-1 and TRBJ2-7; the D gene is possibly TRBD2 (5 bases). Germline V gene data show CDR1 as SGHRS and CDR2 as YFSETQ. V was pared by 3 bases and J by 0 bases, with 10 bases between. The CDR3 is made up of 14 amino acids. The CDR3 is CASSSGSFSYEQYF. The CDR3 nucleotides are TGCGCCAGCAGCTCGGGGTCCTTCTCCTACGAGCAGTACTTC.

This clonotype occurred many times. The chain uses TRBV5-1 and TRBJ2-1; D gene ambiguous. Germline loops: CDR1 SGHRS, CDR2 YFSETQ. CDR3 length: 14 amino acids. The ends were cut back, 4 bases at V and 4 bases at J, with 12 bases in the middle. The CDR3 sequence is CASSPQSPYNEQFF. The CDR3 nucleotides are TGCGCCAGCAGCCCCCAGTCCCCTTACAATGAGCAGTTCTTC.

With respect to this clonotype: It may be a read error: a sequence one base away is much more abundant. The chain joins TRBV20-1 to TRBJ2-7; TRBD1 aligns across 8 bases. The germline gives CDR1 DFQATT, CDR2 SNEGSKA (reference sequence). The CDR3 length is 15 residues. The CDR3 DNA reads TGCAGTGCTAGAGACGGAGACAGGGGCGCCTACGAGCACTACTTC. This sequence encodes CSARDGDRGAYEHYF.

Worth noting for this clonotype: A much larger clonotype is one base distant, so this may be a read error. The chain uses TRBV7-2 and TRBJ2-2; TRBD1 agrees at 8 bases. From germline, CDR1 is SGHTA and CDR2 FQGNSA. The CDR3 runs to 15 residues. In DNA form, the CDR3 reads TGTGCCAACAGCTTATTACCAGGGGGCCCCGGGGAGCTGTTTTTT. This sequence encodes CANSLLPGGPGELFF.

This clonotype was counted a few times. V is TRBV18 and J is TRBJ2-1; D is perhaps TRBD1 (6 bases). Germline CDR1 is KGHSH and CDR2 is LQKENI. The length of the CDR3 is 13 residues. V lost 5 bases, J lost 4 bases, and 9 bases lay in between. The CDR3, as DNA: TGTGCCAGCTCAACCACAGGGTACAATGAGCAGTTCTTC. This sequence encodes CASSTTGYNEQFF.

This clonotype appeared many times. The V and J genes are TRBV10-3 and TRBJ2-1; D gene unclear. The CDR3 length is 14 residues. Germline loops: CDR1 ENHRY, CDR2 SYGVKD. With 2 bases removed from V and 4 bases from J, the gap between germline ends came to 9 bases. Here the CDR3 reads CAISEGQPYNEQFF. In nucleotides, the CDR3 is TGTGCCATCAGTGAGGGGCAGCCTTACAATGAGCAGTTCTTC.

This clonotype was observed many times. The chain uses TRBV5-1 and TRBJ2-5; tentatively, D is TRBD2 (5 bases). CDR1 is SGHRS, CDR2 YFSETQ, per germline. V was shortened by 4 bases and J by 2 bases, with 18 bases between the two germline ends. There are 16 residues in the CDR3. CDR3 region: CASSISSSWGQETQYF. Here the CDR3 DNA reads TGCGCCAGCAGCATTTCCTCTAGCTGGGGACAAGAGACCCAGTACTTC.

V and J are TRBV18 and TRBJ1-1; D is unresolved. From germline, CDR1 is KGHSH and CDR2 LQKENI. The CDR3 covers 13 residues. V dropped 0 bases and J dropped 6 bases, with 8 bases sitting between them. The CDR3 region has the DNA TGTGCCAGCTCACCACCCCCTAAACCTGAAGCTTTCTTT. Encoded protein: CASSPPPKPEAFF.

On this clonotype itself: A much larger clone differs from this one at a single base, so this may be a read error. The CDR3 ends on some other residue instead of the conserved phenylalanine or tryptophan, so this is likely a read error. The rearrangement joins TRBV29-1 to TRBJ2-1; tentative D call: TRBD1 (5 bases). Germline loops: CDR1 SQVTM, CDR2 ANQGSEA. CDR3 size: 12 residues. Trimming shortened V by 8 bases and J by 2 bases, and 10 bases separated the two germline ends. CDR3 sequence reads: CSQGRAYNEQFY. In DNA, the CDR3 is TGCAGCCAGGGCAGGGCCTACAATGAGCAGTTCTAC.

This clonotype appeared many times. This chain connects TRBV20-1 to TRBJ2-3; D gene ambiguous. V lost 5 bases and J lost 2, with 17 bases in between. The CDR3 is 15 residues long. CDR1 is DFQATT and CDR2 is SNEGSKA in the germline V gene (reference sequence). CDR3 sequence: CSALAPTATTDTQYF. The CDR3, as DNA: TGCAGTGCTCTTGCACCTACCGCAACCACAGATACGCAGTATTTT.

This clonotype was seen ten or more times. V and J are TRBV11-2 and TRBJ2-1; no firm D call. Germline CDR1 and CDR2: SGHAT and FQNNGV. The CDR3 extends over 13 amino acids. V was shortened by 1 base and J by 9 bases, with 10 bases between the two germline ends. The CDR3 loop reads CASSLGDSSEQFF. The CDR3 DNA reads as TGTGCCAGCAGCTTAGGGGATAGCAGTGAGCAGTTCTTC.

The chain couples TRBV7-2 to TRBJ1-4; tentative D call: TRBD1 (5 bases). Trimming pared 0 bases from V and 8 bases from J, leaving 7 bases between. The CDR3 is 13 residues long. Germline V gene sequence: CDR1 SGHTA, CDR2 FQGNSA. The DNA for the CDR3 is TGTGCCAGCAGCTTAGCCAGGGAAGAAAAACTGTTTTTT. Its protein is CASSLAREEKLFF.

This clonotype came up many times. The chain uses TRBV3-1 and TRBJ1-2, with D hard to call. The germline CDR1 and CDR2 sequences are LGHDT and YNNKEL (reference sequence). CDR3 length equals 12 residues. V was shortened by 2 bases and J by 4 bases, with 5 bases between the two germline ends. In nucleotides, the CDR3 is TGTGCCAGCAGCCAACCAGGCTATGGCTACACCTTC. This translates into CASSQPGYGYTF.

The chain joins TRBV4-2 to TRBJ2-7; tentative D call: TRBD1 (5 bases). From germline, CDR1 is LGHNA and CDR2 YNFKEQ. The CDR3 loop spans 13 amino acids. The V end lost 6 bases, the J end lost 2 bases, and 11 bases lay between the germline ends. Here the CDR3 reads CASRPDSTYEQYF. CDR3 sequence (DNA): TGTGCCAGCAGACCCGACAGCACCTACGAGCAGTACTTC.

V and J are TRBV27 and TRBJ2-4, with D maybe TRBD2 (5 bases). V lost 0 bases and J 14 bases, leaving 14 bases between the germline ends. Germline CDR1 MNHEY, CDR2 SMNVEV (reference sequence). CDR3 length equals 13 residues. The CDR3: CASSLSAGNGKYF. CDR3 coding DNA: TGTGCCAGCAGTTTATCAGCCGGGAACGGAAAGTACTTC.

This clonotype has ten or more counts. The genes are TRBV18 and TRBJ2-1; D gene ambiguous. Germline loops: CDR1 KGHSH, CDR2 LQKENI. Trimming shortened V by 1 base and J by 0 bases, and 10 bases separated the two germline ends. CDR3 length: 16 residues. The CDR3 DNA reads TGTGCCAGCTCACCACGGACCCCCAGCTCCTACAATGAGCAGTTCTTC. The encoded protein is CASSPRTPSSYNEQFF.

The sample holds many counts of this clonotype. The chain uses TRBV6-5 and TRBJ1-1, with TRBD1 matching over 7 bases. The CDR3 consists of 14 residues. Per the germline V gene, CDR1 is MNHEY and CDR2 is SVGAGI. Losses at the gene ends were 2 bases for V and 6 bases for J; bases not matched to a gene: 6. The CDR3 coding sequence is TGTGCCAGCAGTTACAACACAGGGGAATCTGAAGCTTTCTTT. Amino acids: CASSYNTGESEAFF.

This clonotype was seen repeatedly, ten times or more. The V and J genes are TRBV5-1 and TRBJ1-4; D unresolved. With 4 bases removed from V and 8 bases from J, the gap between germline ends came to 9 bases. Germline V gene lookup returns CDR1 SGHRS and CDR2 YFSETQ. CDR3 length: 12 amino acids. CDR3: CASSRRGEKLFF. The CDR3 region has the DNA TGCGCCAGCAGCCGTAGAGGGGAAAAACTGTTTTTT.

This clonotype was found many times. This chain uses TRBV11-2 with TRBJ2-3; no clear D. Germline V gives CDR1 SGHAT, CDR2 FQNNGV. The CDR3 has 15 amino acids. V was pared by 5 bases and J by 2 bases, with 14 bases between. In DNA, the CDR3 is TGTGCCAGCAGCCGGAACTGGGCAACCACAGATACGCAGTATTTT. Amino acids: CASSRNWATTDTQYF.

This clonotype was detected many times. The rearrangement joins TRBV18 to TRBJ1-2, with no clear D. The germline V gene has CDR1 KGHSH and CDR2 LQKENI. V was shortened by 1 base and J by 8 bases, with 17 bases between the two germline ends. The CDR3 length is 15 residues. The CDR3 nucleotides read TGTGCCAGCTCACCACGGAAGGAGGACCTGGGAGGCTACACCTTC. Amino acids: CASSPRKEDLGGYTF. Full variable domain (outside the CDR3, taken from reference TRBV18 and TRBJ1-2): NAGVMQNPRHLVRRRGQEARLRCSPMKGHSHVYWYRQLPEEGLKFMVYLQKENIIDESGMPKERFSAEFPKEGPSILRIQQVVRGDSAAYFCASSPRKEDLGGYTFGSGTRLTVV.

This sequence joins TRBV20-1 and TRBJ2-7; D is tentatively TRBD1 or TRBD2 (5 bases each). This CDR3 comprises 12 residues. Trimming left V 4 bases short and J 6 bases short, with 13 bases between. Germline assignment: CDR1 DFQATT and CDR2 SNEGSKA (reference sequence). CDR3 amino acids: CSATGTTSEQYF. CDR3 nucleotide sequence: TGCAGTGCTACCGGGACGACGTCCGAGCAGTACTTC.

This clonotype was seen repeatedly, ten times or more. A read error may account for a junction end that differs from germline. This chain uses TRBV7-2 with TRBJ2-1, with 9 bases that match TRBD2. Germline assignment: CDR1 SGHTA and CDR2 FQGNSA. This CDR3 is built from 12 residues. Here the CDR3 reads CASSSIAGVTIF. CDR3 nucleotide sequence: TGTGCCAGCAGCTCCATAGCGGGAGTTACGATCTTC.

The table lists this clonotype with many counts. The genes are TRBV6-1 and TRBJ2-2; TRBD2 agrees at 10 bases. CDR3 length equals 17 residues. Germline CDR1 MNHNS, CDR2 SASEGT. Losses at the gene ends were 5 bases for V and 3 bases for J; bases not matched to a gene: 9. The CDR3: CASSLGVAGGDTGELFF. CDR3 bases: TGTGCCAGCAGTCTTGGGGTAGCGGGAGGAGACACCGGGGAGCTGTTTTTT.

This clonotype was picked up many times. The V gene is TRBV5-1, the J gene TRBJ1-5; D may be TRBD1 (6 bases). V was shortened by 4 bases and J by 4 bases, with 9 bases between the two germline ends. The V gene's germline CDR1 is SGHRS and CDR2 YFSETQ. The CDR3 covers 13 residues. The CDR3 DNA is TGCGCCAGCAGCACGGGACAAAATCAGCCCCAGCATTTT. Its protein is CASSTGQNQPQHF.

This clonotype was detected ten times or more. The genes are TRBV28 and TRBJ1-2; D is unclear. Germline assignment: CDR1 MDHEN and CDR2 SYDVKM. V was clipped by 6 bases and J by 4 bases, with 9 bases between them. CDR3 length: 12 residues. This CDR3 is CASRAVRYGYTF. The DNA of the CDR3 is TGTGCCAGCAGGGCCGTCCGCTATGGCTACACCTTC.